A single sample is the source of the 5 T cell receptor beta chains below, sequenced in a study of cytomegalovirus exposure and HLA in healthy donors. Both 60 Vbeta primers and 13 Jbeta primers went into the PCR. This table comes from immunoSEQ multiplex PCR, and its TCRdb copy is limited to in-frame clones, with some not included. The sample holds 99,000 or so clones, 76% seen once. The specimen was PBMCs. These TCRs come from a man in his forties in good health and CMV-seropositive.

This chain links TRBV19 with TRBJ1-6; D is undetermined. This CDR3 region has 15 residues. Germline values: CDR1 LNHDA, CDR2 SQIVND (reference sequence). The ends were cut back, 4 bases at V and 0 bases at J, with 7 bases in the middle. CDR3 region: CASSRRGSYNSPLHF. The CDR3 bases are TGTGCCAGTAGTAGGAGAGGCTCCTATAATTCACCCCTCCACTTT. The variable domain in full, completed from reference TRBV19 and TRBJ1-6, reads DGGITQSPKYLFRKEGQNVTLSCEQNLNHDAMYWYRQDPGQGLRLIYYSQIVNDFQKGDIAEGYSVSREKKESFPLTVTSAQKNPTAFYLCASSRRGSYNSPLHFGNGTRLTVT.

This rearrangement joins TRBV19 to TRBJ2-3; 14 bases align to TRBD2. The CDR3 sequence is 20 residues long. CDR1 and CDR2 from the germline V gene are LNHDA and SQIVND (reference sequence). V gave up 4 bases and J gave up 3 bases; unmatched junction bases: 15. The CDR3 here is CASSKATPRTSGRWTDTQYF. CDR3 coding DNA: TGTGCCAGTAGTAAGGCAACACCAAGGACTAGCGGGAGGTGGACAGATACGCAGTATTTT.

The DNA for the CDR3 is TGCAGTGCTAGAGATAGGGAGAAAGCTTTCTTT. Translation gives CSARDREKAFF. The chain carries TRBV20-1 and TRBJ1-1; D is undetermined. There are 11 residues in the CDR3. The V end was cut by 0 bases, the J end by 9 bases, with 8 bases between. Germline loops: CDR1 DFQATT, CDR2 SNEGSKA (reference sequence).

This clone occurred once. The chain joins TRBV4-3 to TRBJ1-2; weak D call: TRBD1 (5 bases). The CDR3 spans 15 residues. The V end was cut by 4 bases, the J end by 8 bases, with 20 bases between. Germline lookup yields CDR1 LGHNA and CDR2 YSLEER. The CDR3 DNA reads TGCGCCAGCAGCCCGGGGGTCCAGGGCGCCGGCGGCTACACCTTC. It specifies CASSPGVQGAGGYTF.

V and J are TRBV2 and TRBJ1-1; 7 bases align to TRBD1. The germline V gene encodes CDR1 SNHLY and CDR2 FYNNEI. The CDR3 runs 13 residues. With 7 bases clipped from V and 2 bases from J, the junction kept 4 bases outside the gene matches. CDR3 bases: TGTGCCAGCACGACAGGGAAAAACACTGAAGCTTTCTTT. Its translation is CASTTGKNTEAFF.